This T cell receptor beta chain was identified during a study of blood T cell repertoires in COVID-19. Original processing notes: Nucleated cell counts were estimated from reference gene primer amplification. This table comes from immunoSEQ multiplex PCR, and its TCRdb copy is limited to in-frame clones, with some not included. Clone size and V and J calls were adopted from that table, with D and trimming inferred from the DNA. The data show about 180,000 clones, with around four fifths seen just once and 17% held by the top ten. The CDR3 spans 15 residues. Germline V gene lookup returns CDR1 SGHTA and CDR2 FQGNSA. Between the trimmed V and J ends, which lost 0 bases and 3 bases, there was a span of 11 bases. Enrollees, about 18 to 95 years old, lived in 24 US areas. Donors were grouped by their self-reported clinical history. This clone came up once.

The chain links TRBV7-2 to TRBJ1-2; TRBD1 is a possible D gene (6 bases). The source of this sequence is a woman aged 45 to 65 who had recovered from COVID-19. The sequenced sample was PBMCs or T cells enriched from blood (not recorded which). The CDR3 loop reads CASSLAFRGDYGYTF. CDR3 sequence (DNA): TGTGCCAGCAGCTTAGCCTTCAGGGGAGACTATGGCTACACCTTC. Variable domain in full (rest from reference TRBV7-2 and TRBJ1-2): GAGVSQSPSNKVTEKGKDVELRCDPISGHTALYWYRQSLGQGLEFLIYFQGNSAPDKSGLPSDRFSAERTGGSVSTLTIQRTQQEDSAVYLCASSLAFRGDYGYTFGSGTRLTVV.